The 3 T cell receptor beta chains listed next were all sequenced from one sample in a study of blood T cell repertoires in COVID-19. The table came from immunoSEQ multiplex PCR; TCRdb's copy has only in-frame clones and leaves some out. Altogether approximately 230,000 clones are present, approximately 90% being singletons, with the ten largest covering 2% to 2.5%. Input material: peripheral blood. The origin of the receptors is a man aged 30-40 years who had recovered from COVID-19.

The chain links TRBV6-5 to TRBJ2-4; weak D call: TRBD1 (6 bases). V gave up 8 bases and J gave up 4 bases, with 9 bases separating them. This CDR3 has 12 residues. The germline CDR1 and CDR2 sequences are MNHEY and SVGAGI. CDR3 residues: CASGQGKNIQYF. Written as DNA, the CDR3 is TGTGCCAGCGGCCAGGGGAAAAACATTCAGTACTTC.

V usage is TRBV19 and J usage is TRBJ2-2; TRBD2 matches at 8 bases. J gave up 3 bases and V 3 bases, and 9 bases lay outside the gene matches. The CDR3 extends over 17 amino acids. CDR1 LNHDA and CDR2 SQIVND come from the germline V gene (reference sequence). CDR3: CASSIPSRGGDTGELFF. Written as DNA, the CDR3 is TGTGCCAGTAGTATCCCTTCTCGGGGGGGCGACACCGGGGAGCTGTTTTTT.

This chain uses TRBV5-1 with TRBJ2-3, with D possibly TRBD1 on 5 matching bases. Germline values: CDR1 SGHRS, CDR2 YFSETQ. V dropped 4 bases and J dropped 6 bases, with 9 bases sitting between them. The CDR3 has 12 amino acids. CDR3 loop: CASSHNRDTQYF. The CDR3 region has the DNA TGCGCCAGCAGCCACAACAGGGATACGCAGTATTTT.